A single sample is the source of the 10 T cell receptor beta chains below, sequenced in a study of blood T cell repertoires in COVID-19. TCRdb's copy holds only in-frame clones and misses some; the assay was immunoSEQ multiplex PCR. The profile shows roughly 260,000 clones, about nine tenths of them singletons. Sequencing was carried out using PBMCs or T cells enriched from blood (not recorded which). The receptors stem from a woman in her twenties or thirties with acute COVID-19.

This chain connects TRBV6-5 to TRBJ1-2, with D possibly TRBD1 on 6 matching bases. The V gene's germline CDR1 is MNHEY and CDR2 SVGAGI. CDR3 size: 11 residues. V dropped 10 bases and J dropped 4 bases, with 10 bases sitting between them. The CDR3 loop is CATTGSYGYTF. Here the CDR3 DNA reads TGTGCCACGACAGGTTCCTATGGCTACACCTTC.

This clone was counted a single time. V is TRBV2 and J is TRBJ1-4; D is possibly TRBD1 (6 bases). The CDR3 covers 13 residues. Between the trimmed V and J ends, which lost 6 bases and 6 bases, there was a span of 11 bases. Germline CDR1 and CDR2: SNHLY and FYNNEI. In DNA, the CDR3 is TGTGCCAGCAGATCCGGGACACATGAAAAACTGTTTTTT. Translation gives CASRSGTHEKLFF.

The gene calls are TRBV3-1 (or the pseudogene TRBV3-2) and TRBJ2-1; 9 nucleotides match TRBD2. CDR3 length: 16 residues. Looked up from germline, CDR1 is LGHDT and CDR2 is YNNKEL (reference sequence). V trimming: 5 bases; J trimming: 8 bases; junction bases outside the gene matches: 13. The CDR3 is CASSDLSGGSEDEQFF. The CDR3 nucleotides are TGTGCCAGCAGCGACCTTAGCGGGGGATCCGAAGATGAGCAGTTCTTC.

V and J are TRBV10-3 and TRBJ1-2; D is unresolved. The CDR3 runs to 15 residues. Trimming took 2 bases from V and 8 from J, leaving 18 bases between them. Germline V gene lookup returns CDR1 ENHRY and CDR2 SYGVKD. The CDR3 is CAISEPRTGSGGYTF. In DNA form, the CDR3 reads TGTGCCATCAGTGAGCCCAGGACGGGGTCGGGGGGCTACACCTTC.

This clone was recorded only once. CDR3 in amino acids: CASTPTREGELFF. For the CDR3, the DNA is TGTGCCAGCACTCCAACGAGGGAGGGGGAGCTGTTTTTT. The rearrangement uses TRBV6-6 and TRBJ2-2, with D maybe TRBD2 (5 bases). Germline CDR1 and CDR2: MNHNY and SVGAGI (reference sequence). V shed 7 bases and J shed 8 bases, with 14 bases lying between them. The CDR3 is made up of 13 amino acids.

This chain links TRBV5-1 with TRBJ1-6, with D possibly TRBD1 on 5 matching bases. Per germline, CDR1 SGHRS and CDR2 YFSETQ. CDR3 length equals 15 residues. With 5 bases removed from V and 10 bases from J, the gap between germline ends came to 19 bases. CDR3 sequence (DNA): TGCGCCAGCAGTGAGCGGGGGGAGCGGGGATCACCCCTCCACTTT. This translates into CASSERGERGSPLHF.

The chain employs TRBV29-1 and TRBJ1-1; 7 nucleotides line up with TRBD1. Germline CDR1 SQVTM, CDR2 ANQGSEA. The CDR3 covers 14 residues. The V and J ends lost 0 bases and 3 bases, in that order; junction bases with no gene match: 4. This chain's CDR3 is CSVEETGQHTEAFF. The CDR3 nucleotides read TGCAGCGTTGAAGAAACGGGACAGCACACTGAAGCTTTCTTT.

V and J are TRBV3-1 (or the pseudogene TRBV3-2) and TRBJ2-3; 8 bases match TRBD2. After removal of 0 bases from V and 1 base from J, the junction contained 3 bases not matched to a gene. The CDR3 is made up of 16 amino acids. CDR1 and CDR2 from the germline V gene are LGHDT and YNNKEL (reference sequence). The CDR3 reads CASSQDRGGRTDTQYF. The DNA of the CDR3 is TGTGCCAGCAGCCAAGACCGGGGGGGCCGCACAGATACGCAGTATTTT.

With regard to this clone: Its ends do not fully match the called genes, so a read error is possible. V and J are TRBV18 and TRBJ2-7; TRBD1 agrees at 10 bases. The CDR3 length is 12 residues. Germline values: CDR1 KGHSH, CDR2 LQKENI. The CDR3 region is CASSPAGQGSNF. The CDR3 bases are TGTGCCAGCTCACCGGCGGGACAGGGGAGCAACTTC. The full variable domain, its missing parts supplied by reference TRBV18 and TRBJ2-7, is NAGVMQNPRHLVRRRGQEARLRCSPMKGHSHVYWYRQLPEEGLKFMVYLQKENIIDESGMPKERFSAEFPKEGPSILRIQQVVRGDSAAYFCASSPAGQGSNFGPGTRLTVT.

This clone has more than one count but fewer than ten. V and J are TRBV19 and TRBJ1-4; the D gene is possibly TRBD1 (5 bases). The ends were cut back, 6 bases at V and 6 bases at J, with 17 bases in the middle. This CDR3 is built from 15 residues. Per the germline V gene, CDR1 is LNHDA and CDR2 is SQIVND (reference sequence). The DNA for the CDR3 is TGTGCCAGTAGCGAGACAGTTTATACGCATGAAAAACTGTTTTTT. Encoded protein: CASSETVYTHEKLFF. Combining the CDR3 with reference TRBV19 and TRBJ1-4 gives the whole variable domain DGGITQSPKYLFRKEGQNVTLSCEQNLNHDAMYWYRQDPGQGLRLIYYSQIVNDFQKGDIAEGYSVSREKKESFPLTVTSAQKNPTAFYLCASSETVYTHEKLFFGSGTQLSVL.